This passage covers 21 T cell receptor beta chains from one sample sequenced in a study of CD8+CD57+ T cells in acquired aplastic anemia. Genomic DNA served as template for TCR beta VDJ and CDR3 profiling. A single record per CDR3 protein comes from TCRdb applying MiXCR to the reads. The data contain around 50,000 distinct CDR3 sequences, around 57% of them seen just once; the ten biggest clones take up roughly 15%. Individuals selected for sequencing had exhibited CD8+CD57+ cell expansion on flow cytometry. Sequencing input: sorted CD4+, CD8+, or CD8+CD57+ T cells (not recorded which) from PBMCs. These receptors all come from a human donor with aplastic anemia.

The chain is built from TRBV6-5 and TRBJ2-7, with 9 bases aligning to TRBD1. Germline CDR1 and CDR2: MNHEY and SVGAGI. This CDR3 has 15 residues. After removal of 4 bases from V and 7 bases from J, the junction contained 11 bases not matched to a gene. The DNA for the CDR3 is TGTGCCAGCAGTTCACCGGGACAGGGTCCTTCGGAGCAGTACTTC. Translation gives CASSSPGQGPSEQYF.

This clonotype was observed at least ten times. This chain connects TRBV11-2 to TRBJ1-1; D gene unclear. Germline V gene data show CDR1 as SGHAT and CDR2 as FQNNGV. This CDR3 has 13 residues. V lost 0 bases and J lost 4, with 6 bases in between. The CDR3 loop reads CASSLDRSTEAFF. CDR3 nucleotide sequence: TGTGCCAGCAGCTTAGATCGAAGCACTGAAGCTTTCTTT.

The genes are TRBV2 and TRBJ2-7; tentatively, D is TRBD1 or TRBD2 (6 bases each). This CDR3 contains 14 residues. Between the trimmed V and J ends, which lost 2 bases and 4 bases, there was a span of 12 bases. Germline CDR1 is SNHLY and CDR2 is FYNNEI. The DNA for the CDR3 is TGTGCCAGCAGTGAACCGGGGGCAGGGTACGAGCAGTACGTC. Amino acid sequence: CASSEPGAGYEQYV.

Concerning this clonotype itself: The germline gene is not matched at one end of the junction; a read error may be the cause. V usage is TRBV24-1 and J usage is TRBJ1-5; D remains unclear. The CDR3 consists of 10 residues. Germline V gene data show CDR1 as KGHDR and CDR2 as SFDVKD. The CDR3 region has the DNA TGTGCCACCAGTGTCCAGCCTCAGCATTTT. Encoded protein: CATSVQPQHF.

The chain links TRBV19 to TRBJ2-5, with 7 bases matching TRBD1. V lost 9 bases, J lost 1 base, and 11 bases stayed unmatched. The CDR3 covers 15 residues. Germline lookup yields CDR1 LNHDA and CDR2 SQIVND (reference sequence). The CDR3 sequence is CASSFYRDSQETQYF. The CDR3 DNA sequence: TGTGCCAGCAGTTTCTACCGGGACAGCCAAGAGACCCAGTACTTC.

The chain is built from TRBV7-3 and TRBJ1-2; perhaps TRBD1 as D (6 bases). CDR3 length equals 13 residues. The germline V and J ends were trimmed by 1 base and 6 bases, with 9 bases remaining between them. The V gene's germline CDR1 is SGHTA and CDR2 FQGTGA. The CDR3 region is CASSLNGGDGYTF. CDR3 DNA: TGTGCCAGCAGCTTAAATGGGGGCGATGGCTACACCTTC.

In its sample, this clonotype was seen many times. The V and J genes are TRBV5-4 and TRBJ1-2, with 8 bases lining up with TRBD1. The CDR3 runs to 13 residues. Germline CDR1 SGHNT, CDR2 YYREEE (reference sequence). Trimming took 4 bases from V and 6 from J; bases not matched to a gene: 5. CDR3 nucleotide sequence: TGTGCCAGCAGCCCAGGACAGGGCAATGGCTACACCTTC. Amino acid sequence: CASSPGQGNGYTF. Looking up the rest from reference TRBV5-4 and TRBJ1-2 gives the full variable domain: ETGVTQSPTHLIKTRGQQVTLRCSSQSGHNTVSWYQQALGQGPQFIFQYYREEENGRGNFPPRFSGLQFPNYSSELNVNALELDDSALYLCASSPGQGNGYTFGSGTRLTVV.

The CDR3 here is CASSADRASNQPQHF. CDR3 nucleotides: TGTGCCAGCAGTGCTGACAGGGCCAGCAATCAGCCCCAGCATTTT. This rearrangement joins TRBV25-1 to TRBJ1-5; 7 nucleotides line up with TRBD1. This CDR3 spans 15 amino acids. The ends lost 4 bases at V and 1 base at J; junction bases unmatched: 4. In germline, CDR1 is MGHDK, CDR2 SYGVNS.

Concerning this clonotype itself: At one of its ends the junction is not consistent with the germline gene, which may arise from a read error. The genes are TRBV24-1 and TRBJ1-4; D possibly corresponds to TRBD1 (6 bases). The CDR3 is made up of 15 amino acids. The germline V gene encodes CDR1 KGHDR and CDR2 SFDVKD. This CDR3 reads CASSASRGGNEKLFF. CDR3 DNA sequence: TGTGCCAGCAGTGCCTCCAGGGGTGGTAATGAAAAACTGTTTTTT.

The chain couples TRBV20-1 to TRBJ2-5; D could derive from TRBD1 or TRBD2 (6 bases each). Trimming took off 0 bases at V and 5 bases at J, with 13 bases between the two ends. The CDR3 consists of 14 residues. CDR1 is DFQATT and CDR2 is SNEGSKA in the germline V gene (reference sequence). The CDR3 sequence: CSARDRLGGETQYF. DNA of the CDR3: TGCAGTGCTAGAGACCGCCTCGGGGGCGAGACCCAGTACTTC.

Notes on this clonotype: Its ends do not fully match the called genes, so a read error is possible. J is TRBJ1-1 and V is TRBV10-3; possibly TRBD1 for D (6 bases). The CDR3 runs 13 residues. Germline V lookup: CDR1 ENHRY, CDR2 SYGVKD. CDR3: CAVRGRLNTEAFF. CDR3 sequence (DNA): TGTGCCGTCAGGGGCCGGTTGAACACTGAAGCTTTCTTT.

At least ten counts were recorded for this clonotype. This chain links TRBV19 with TRBJ2-3; D might be TRBD1 or TRBD2, each matching 5 bases. Germline values: CDR1 LNHDA, CDR2 SQIVND (reference sequence). V lost 0 bases to trimming and J lost 4 bases, with 14 bases between them. CDR3 length: 16 residues. CDR3 DNA: TGTGCCAGTAGTATAGATCGTGGGCAGGGAGCAGATACGCAGTATTTT. This translates into CASSIDRGQGADTQYF.

This clonotype was detected a few times. This sequence joins TRBV4-1 and TRBJ1-6; D gene uncertain. The CDR3 spans 12 residues. The V end was cut by 3 bases, the J end by 5 bases, with 2 bases between. Germline V gene data show CDR1 as MGHRA and CDR2 as YSYEKL. The CDR3 region has the DNA TGCGCCAGCAGCCACAATAATTCACCCCTCCACTTT. Its protein is CASSHNNSPLHF.

Only one count was recorded for this clonotype. This chain connects TRBV10-3 to TRBJ2-3, with D uncertain. The CDR3 has 10 amino acids. Trimming removed 1 base at V and 10 bases at J, with 3 bases between. The germline V gene has CDR1 ENHRY and CDR2 SYGVKD. CDR3 sequence (DNA): TGTGCCATCAGTGAGTTCCCGCAGTATTTT. Its protein product is CAISEFPQYF.

The rearrangement joins TRBV25-1 to TRBJ1-1; a possible D gene is TRBD1 (5 bases). The CDR3 has 12 residues. Germline V CDR1 and CDR2: MGHDK, SYGVNS. V shed 7 bases and J shed 4 bases, with 10 bases lying between them. The CDR3, as DNA: TGTGCCAGCAATTTGGGGACCACTGAAGCTTTCTTT. It is translated as CASNLGTTEAFF.

In the case of this clonotype: At one of its ends the junction is not consistent with the germline gene, which may arise from a read error. The J gene is TRBJ1-4, the V gene TRBV15; D not certain. This CDR3 is built from 14 residues. Germline V gene sequence: CDR1 LNHNV, CDR2 YYDKDF (reference sequence). This chain's CDR3 is CATSPETPPLVRIF. CDR3 nucleotides: TGTGCCACCAGCCCCGAGACACCTCCCCTCGTCCGGATTTTT.

This clonotype was recorded at least ten times. V gene TRBV5-6 combines with J gene TRBJ2-3, with a weak D call TRBD2 (6 bases). The CDR3 is 16 amino acids. With 0 bases removed from V and 2 bases from J, the gap between germline ends came to 13 bases. Germline assignment: CDR1 SGHDT and CDR2 YYEEEE. In nucleotides, the CDR3 is TGTGCCAGCAGCTTGGGCGCTAGCGTAACCACAGATACGCAGTATTTT. This encodes CASSLGASVTTDTQYF.

The chain links TRBV15 to TRBJ1-5; D is possibly TRBD1 (6 bases). There are 15 residues in the CDR3. CDR1 and CDR2 from the germline V gene are LNHNV and YYDKDF (reference sequence). V was clipped by 3 bases and J by 4 bases, with 13 bases between them. The CDR3 DNA reads as TGTGCCACCAGCAGTGCGAGGGGGACTAATCAGCCCCAGCATTTT. It encodes CATSSARGTNQPQHF. The full variable domain, rest sourced from reference TRBV15 and TRBJ1-5, is DAMVIQNPRYQVTQFGKPVTLSCSQTLNHNVMYWYQQKSSQAPKLLFHYYDKDFNNEADTPDNFQSRRPNTSFCFLDIRSPGLGDTAMYLCATSSARGTNQPQHFGDGTRLSIL.

V and J are TRBV7-6 and TRBJ2-5, with 12 bases aligning to TRBD2. This CDR3 has 16 residues. J gave up 2 bases and V 3 bases, and 4 bases lay outside the gene matches. CDR1 and CDR2 (germline): SGHVS, FNYEAQ. The CDR3 DNA reads TGTGCCAGCAGCTTCAGACTAGCGGGGGTACAAGAGACCCAGTACTTC. Translation gives CASSFRLAGVQETQYF.

In its sample, this clonotype was seen many times. V is TRBV6-5 and J is TRBJ1-1, with a tentative D call TRBD1 (5 bases). Germline CDR1 and CDR2: MNHEY and SVGAGI. This CDR3 region has 12 residues. V was shortened by 10 bases and J by 7 bases, with 16 bases between the two germline ends. CDR3 coding DNA: TGTGCCATCGGGACGTCAGGTTATGAAGCTTTCTTT. Translating it yields CAIGTSGYEAFF.

V and J are TRBV15 and TRBJ2-1; 11 nucleotides match TRBD2. V shed 4 bases, J shed 4 bases, and the junction held 6 bases outside the gene matches. The CDR3 covers 16 residues. CDR1 is LNHNV, CDR2 YYDKDF, per germline (reference sequence). The CDR3 DNA reads TGTGCCACCAGCACGACAGGGACTAGCGGTTACAATGAGCAGTTCTTC. The encoded protein is CATSTTGTSGYNEQFF.